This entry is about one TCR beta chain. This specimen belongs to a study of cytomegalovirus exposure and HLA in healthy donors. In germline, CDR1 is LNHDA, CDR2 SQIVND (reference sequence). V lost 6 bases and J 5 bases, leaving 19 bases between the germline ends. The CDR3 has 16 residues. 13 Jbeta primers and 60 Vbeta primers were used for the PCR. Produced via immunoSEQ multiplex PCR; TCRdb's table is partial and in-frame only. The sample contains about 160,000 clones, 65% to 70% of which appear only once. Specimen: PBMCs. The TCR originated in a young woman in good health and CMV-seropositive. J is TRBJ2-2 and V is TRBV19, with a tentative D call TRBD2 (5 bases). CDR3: CASSRGPRWVTGELFF. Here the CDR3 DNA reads TGTGCCAGTAGCCGGGGTCCCCGGTGGGTGACCGGGGAGCTGTTTTTT.